The 7 T cell receptor beta chains given below trace back to one sample, sequenced in a study of blood T cells in healthy people across ages. PCR was performed a second time for about 7 to 11 cycles using a sample-barcoded 5' primer and a J-beta primer mix. TCRdb redid the calling of the 5' RACE reads with MiXCR, one entry per CDR3 protein. The table shows about 780,000 distinct CDR3 sequences, with about 47% occurring only once. Sequencing was performed on blood. The origin of the receptors is an elderly man in good health.

The chain joins TRBV7-2 to TRBJ1-1; the D is unclear. Trimming removed 5 bases from V and 0 bases from J, with 19 bases in between. This CDR3 is 17 amino acids long. Germline CDR1 SGHTA, CDR2 FQGNSA. The CDR3 here is CASSPPRRSGMNTEAFF. CDR3 DNA sequence: TGTGCCAGCAGCCCACCGAGGAGGAGTGGGATGAACACTGAAGCTTTCTTT.

The chain recombines TRBV6-5 with TRBJ2-1; 7 bases are a match to TRBD2. The germline gives CDR1 MNHEY, CDR2 SVGAGI. This CDR3 region has 14 residues. V shed 5 bases, J shed 5 bases, and the junction held 6 bases outside the gene matches. CDR3 loop: CASSQRGGNNEQFF. The CDR3 nucleotides read TGTGCCAGCAGTCAGAGGGGAGGGAACAATGAGCAGTTCTTC.

This clonotype appeared a few times. V usage is TRBV29-1 and J usage is TRBJ1-2, with D hard to call. Germline-derived CDR1 and CDR2 are SQVTM and ANQGSEA. Trimming took 7 bases from V and 7 from J, leaving 13 bases between them. This CDR3 region has 11 residues. Written as DNA, the CDR3 is TGCAGCGGCAACACGGACGGTGGCTACACCTTC. Translating gives CSGNTDGGYTF.

The chain employs TRBV2 and TRBJ1-2; the match to TRBD1 covers 7 bases. The CDR3 loop spans 13 amino acids. Trimming at V came to 3 bases and at J to 7 bases, leaving 5 bases not matched to a gene. CDR1 and CDR2 from the germline V gene are SNHLY and FYNNEI. The CDR3 protein is CASSDPQGVGYTF. DNA for the CDR3: TGTGCCAGCAGTGACCCCCAGGGGGTTGGCTACACCTTC. Full variable domain (rest looked up from reference TRBV2 and TRBJ1-2): EPEVTQTPSHQVTQMGQEVILRCVPISNHLYFYWYRQILGQKVEFLVSFYNNEISEKSEIFDDQFSVERPDGSNFTLKIRSTKLEDSAMYFCASSDPQGVGYTFGSGTRLTVV.

This clonotype came up a few times. V usage is TRBV7-9 and J usage is TRBJ2-4; D might be TRBD1 or TRBD2, each matching 5 bases. Gene TRBJ2-7 matches the end of the DNA better, so the J call may be wrong. Germline loops: CDR1 SEHNR, CDR2 FQNEAQ (reference sequence). This CDR3 spans 13 amino acids. CDR3 sequence: CASSVLAGYEQYF. The CDR3 bases are TGTGCCAGCAGCGTCCTAGCAGGGTACGAGCAGTACTTC.

As concerns this clonotype: One junction end disagrees with the germline gene, perhaps due to a read error. The chain uses TRBV7-2 and TRBJ2-1; a weak D match, TRBD2 (5 bases). The germline CDR1 and CDR2 sequences are SGHTA and FQGNSA. The CDR3 covers 15 residues. CDR3: CAGSPISGSYNEQFF. CDR3 in DNA: TGTGCCGGCAGCCCCATCAGCGGTTCCTACAATGAGCAGTTCTTC.

This clonotype was seen repeatedly, ten times or more. This sequence joins TRBV7-2 and TRBJ2-5, with a tentative D call TRBD1 (5 bases). The V end was cut by 5 bases, the J end by 5 bases, with 15 bases between. Germline-derived CDR1 and CDR2 are SGHTA and FQGNSA. The CDR3 has 14 residues. In DNA form, the CDR3 reads TGTGCCAGCAGCGCGCCTTGGAAGGGGGAGACCCAGTACTTC. Translated, it gives CASSAPWKGETQYF. Supplemented by reference TRBV7-2 and TRBJ2-5, the full variable domain reads GAGVSQSPSNKVTEKGKDVELRCDPISGHTALYWYRQSLGQGLEFLIYFQGNSAPDKSGLPSDRFSAERTGGSVSTLTIQRTQQEDSAVYLCASSAPWKGETQYFGPGTRLLVL.